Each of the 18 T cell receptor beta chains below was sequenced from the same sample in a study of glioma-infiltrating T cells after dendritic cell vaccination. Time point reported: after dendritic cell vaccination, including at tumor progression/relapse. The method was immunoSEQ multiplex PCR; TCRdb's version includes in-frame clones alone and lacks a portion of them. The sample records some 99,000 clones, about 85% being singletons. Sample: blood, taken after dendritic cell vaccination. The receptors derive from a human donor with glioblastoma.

CDR3 region: CASSLGANTEAFF. The CDR3 nucleotides read TGTGCCAGCAGCTTAGGCGCGAACACTGAAGCTTTCTTT. V is TRBV11-3 and J is TRBJ1-1, with D hard to call. The germline V gene has CDR1 SGHNT and CDR2 YENEEA. The length of the CDR3 is 13 residues. V was trimmed by 1 base and J by 1 base, leaving 4 bases between them.

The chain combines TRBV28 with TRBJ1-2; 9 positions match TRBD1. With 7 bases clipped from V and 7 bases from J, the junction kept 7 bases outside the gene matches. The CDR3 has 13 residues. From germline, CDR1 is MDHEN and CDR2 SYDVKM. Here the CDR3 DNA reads TGTGCCAGCAACAGACAGGGGGATCGTGGCTACACCTTC. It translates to CASNRQGDRGYTF.

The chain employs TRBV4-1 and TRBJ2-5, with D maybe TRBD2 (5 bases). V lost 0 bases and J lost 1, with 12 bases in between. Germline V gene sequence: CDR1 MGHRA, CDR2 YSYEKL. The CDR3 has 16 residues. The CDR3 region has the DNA TGCGCCAGCAGCCAAGAATGGCGGAGGAGCCAAGAGACCCAGTACTTC. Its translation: CASSQEWRRSQETQYF.

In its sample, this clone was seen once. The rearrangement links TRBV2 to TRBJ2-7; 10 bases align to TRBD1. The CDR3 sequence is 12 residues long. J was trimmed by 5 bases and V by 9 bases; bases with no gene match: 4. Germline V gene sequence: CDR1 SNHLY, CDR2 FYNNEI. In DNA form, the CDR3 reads TGTGCCAGTAAAGGGACAGGGGACGAGCAGTACTTC. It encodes CASKGTGDEQYF.

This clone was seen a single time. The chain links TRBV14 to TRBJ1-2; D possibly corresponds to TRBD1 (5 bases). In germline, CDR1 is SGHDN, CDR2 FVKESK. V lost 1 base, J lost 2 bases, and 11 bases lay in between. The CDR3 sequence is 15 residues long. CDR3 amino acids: CASSQVGGWNYGYTF. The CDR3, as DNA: TGTGCCAGCAGCCAAGTGGGGGGTTGGAACTATGGCTACACCTTC.

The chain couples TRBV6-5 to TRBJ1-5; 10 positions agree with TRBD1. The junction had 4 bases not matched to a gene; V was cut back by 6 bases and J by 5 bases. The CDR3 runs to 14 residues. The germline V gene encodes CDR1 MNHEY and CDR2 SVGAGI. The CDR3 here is CASRPTGGDQPQHF. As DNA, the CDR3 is TGTGCCAGCAGGCCGACAGGGGGCGATCAGCCCCAGCATTTT.

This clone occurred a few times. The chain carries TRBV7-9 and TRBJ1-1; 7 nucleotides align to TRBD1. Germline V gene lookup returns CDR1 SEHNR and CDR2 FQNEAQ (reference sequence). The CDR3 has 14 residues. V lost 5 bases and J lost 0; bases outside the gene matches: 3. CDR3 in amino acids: CASSPDRMNTEAFF. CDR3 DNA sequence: TGTGCCAGCAGCCCGGACAGGATGAACACTGAAGCTTTCTTT.

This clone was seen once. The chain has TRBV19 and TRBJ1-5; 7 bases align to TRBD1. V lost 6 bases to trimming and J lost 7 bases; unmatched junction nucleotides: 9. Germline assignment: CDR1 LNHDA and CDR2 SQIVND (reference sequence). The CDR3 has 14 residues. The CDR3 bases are TGTGCCAGTAGCCCTGGGACAGTAGAACAGCCCCAGCATTTT. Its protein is CASSPGTVEQPQHF. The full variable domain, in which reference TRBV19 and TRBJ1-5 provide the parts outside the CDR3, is DGGITQSPKYLFRKEGQNVTLSCEQNLNHDAMYWYRQDPGQGLRLIYYSQIVNDFQKGDIAEGYSVSREKKESFPLTVTSAQKNPTAFYLCASSPGTVEQPQHFGDGTRLSIL.

The CDR3 region is CASSIMSGNEQFF. DNA for the CDR3: TGTGCCAGTAGTATCATGTCGGGGAATGAGCAGTTCTTC. V usage is TRBV19 and J usage is TRBJ2-1; D possibly corresponds to TRBD2 (5 bases). The CDR3 contains 13 residues. Germline-derived CDR1 and CDR2 are LNHDA and SQIVND (reference sequence). Between the trimmed V and J ends, which lost 3 bases and 7 bases, there was a span of 10 bases.

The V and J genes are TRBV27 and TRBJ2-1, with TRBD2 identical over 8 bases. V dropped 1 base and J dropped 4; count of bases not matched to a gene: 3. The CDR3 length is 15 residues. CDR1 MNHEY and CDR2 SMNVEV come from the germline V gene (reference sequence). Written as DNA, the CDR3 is TGTGCCAGCAGTTTATTACTAGCGGAATACAATGAGCAGTTCTTC. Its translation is CASSLLLAEYNEQFF.

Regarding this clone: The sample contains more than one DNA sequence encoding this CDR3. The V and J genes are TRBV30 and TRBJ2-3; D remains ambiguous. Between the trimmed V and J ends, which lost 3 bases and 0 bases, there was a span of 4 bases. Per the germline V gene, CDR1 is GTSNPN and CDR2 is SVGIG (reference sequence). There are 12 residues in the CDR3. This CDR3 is CAWSPSTDTQYF. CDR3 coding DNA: TGTGCCTGGAGCCCGAGCACAGATACGCAGTATTTT.

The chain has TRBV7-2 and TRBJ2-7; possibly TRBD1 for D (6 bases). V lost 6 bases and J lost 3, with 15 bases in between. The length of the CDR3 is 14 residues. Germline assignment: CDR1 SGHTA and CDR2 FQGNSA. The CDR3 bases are TGTGCCAGCAGGCCCGAACAGGGAATCTACGAGCAGTACTTC. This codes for CASRPEQGIYEQYF.

CDR3 sequence (DNA): TGCGCCAGCAGCTTGGGACAGGCCGTGGCGAGTGGCTACACCTTC. Translation gives CASSLGQAVASGYTF. The genes are TRBV5-1 and TRBJ1-2, with D possibly being TRBD1 (6 bases). Germline CDR1 reads SGHRS; CDR2 reads YFSETQ. The CDR3 spans 15 residues. V dropped 0 bases and J dropped 7 bases, with 16 bases sitting between them.

The DNA for the CDR3 is TGTGCCAGCAGCGTAGGACTAGCGGGGGGGGATTCCTACAATGAGCAGTTCTTC. Translated, it gives CASSVGLAGGDSYNEQFF. The V and J genes are TRBV9 and TRBJ2-1, with 14 bases matching TRBD2. Germline-derived CDR1 and CDR2 are SGDLS and YYNGEE. The CDR3 is 18 residues long. J was trimmed by 1 base and V by 0 bases; bases with no gene match: 3. Together with reference TRBV9 and TRBJ2-1, the CDR3 gives the full variable domain: DSGVTQTPKHLITATGQRVTLRCSPRSGDLSVYWYQQSLDQGLQFLIQYYNGEERAKGNILERFSAQQFPDLHSELNLSSLELGDSALYFCASSVGLAGGDSYNEQFFGPGTRLTVL.

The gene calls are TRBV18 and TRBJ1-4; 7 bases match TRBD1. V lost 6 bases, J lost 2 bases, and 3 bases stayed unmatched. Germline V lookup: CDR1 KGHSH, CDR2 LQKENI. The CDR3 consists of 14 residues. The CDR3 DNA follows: TGTGCCAGCTCGCCGGGACAGACTAATGAAAAACTGTTTTTT. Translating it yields CASSPGQTNEKLFF.

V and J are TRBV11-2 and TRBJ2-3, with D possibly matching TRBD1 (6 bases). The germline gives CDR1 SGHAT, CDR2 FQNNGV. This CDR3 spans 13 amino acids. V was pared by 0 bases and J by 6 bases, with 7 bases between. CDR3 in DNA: TGTGCCAGCAGCTTAGATCAGGGGGATACGCAGTATTTT. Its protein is CASSLDQGDTQYF.

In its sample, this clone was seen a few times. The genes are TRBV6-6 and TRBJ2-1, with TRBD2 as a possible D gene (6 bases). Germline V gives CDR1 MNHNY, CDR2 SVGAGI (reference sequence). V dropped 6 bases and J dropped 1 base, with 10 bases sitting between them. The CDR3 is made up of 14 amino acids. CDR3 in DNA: TGTGCCAGCAGACGGGAGCTATCCTACAATGAGCAGTTCTTC. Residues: CASRRELSYNEQFF.

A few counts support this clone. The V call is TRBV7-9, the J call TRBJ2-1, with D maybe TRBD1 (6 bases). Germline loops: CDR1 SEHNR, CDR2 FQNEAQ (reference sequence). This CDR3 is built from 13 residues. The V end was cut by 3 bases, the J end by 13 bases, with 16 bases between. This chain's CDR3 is CASSFLGEGTQFF. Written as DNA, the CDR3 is TGTGCCAGCAGCTTCCTTGGAGAGGGGACACAGTTCTTC.